The 32 T cell receptor beta chains given below trace back to one sample, sequenced in a study of T cells in Graves' hyperthyroidism and ophthalmopathy. TCR beta CDR3 regions were amplified from RNA transcripts. First-round RT-PCR targeting the TCR CDR3 was performed with the HTBI primer set. One entry per CDR3 protein results from TCRdb running MiXCR on the multiplex PCR reads. This repertoire shows some 720,000 distinct CDR3 sequences, roughly 15% found once; its top ten account for roughly 8%. Sequencing was performed on blood. The receptor set was obtained from a man aged 18 to 35 with Graves' hyperthyroidism.

The J gene is TRBJ2-2, the V gene TRBV29-1; TRBD1 aligns across 8 bases. Per the germline V gene, CDR1 is SQVTM and CDR2 is ANQGSEA. V lost 6 bases and J lost 13; bases outside the gene matches: 13. The CDR3 covers 13 residues. The CDR3 spells CSVMTGEEWVLFF. As DNA, the CDR3 is TGCAGCGTGATGACAGGGGAGGAATGGGTGCTGTTTTTT.

The sample holds many counts of this clonotype. The chain couples TRBV19 to TRBJ2-2; tentative D call: TRBD2 (5 bases). Germline lookup yields CDR1 LNHDA and CDR2 SQIVND (reference sequence). Trimming pared 4 bases from V and 5 bases from J, leaving 11 bases between. The CDR3 length is 14 residues. CDR3 loop: CASSTEEVTGELFF. CDR3 in DNA: TGTGCCAGTAGTACAGAGGAGGTGACCGGGGAGCTGTTTTTT.

This clonotype was picked up many times. The chain links TRBV28 to TRBJ2-6; 7 bases align to TRBD2. This CDR3 is built from 17 residues. Germline CDR1 is MDHEN and CDR2 is SYDVKM. Trimming took 3 bases from V and 1 from J; bases not matched to a gene: 6. The CDR3 bases are TGTGCCAGCAGTTTTGTGGAGGGACTATCTGGGGCCAACGTCCTGACTTTC. Protein product: CASSFVEGLSGANVLTF.

This clonotype was seen a handful of times. The V gene is TRBV7-9, the J gene TRBJ2-7; possible D gene TRBD2, 6 bases. Germline lookup yields CDR1 SEHNR and CDR2 FQNEAQ (reference sequence). The CDR3 extends over 15 amino acids. V lost 3 bases, J lost 0 bases, and 12 bases lay in between. Written as DNA, the CDR3 is TGTGCCAGCAGCTTCTCGGAGGGAATCTCCTACGAGCAGTACTTC. Protein: CASSFSEGISYEQYF.

This clonotype was recorded a few times. V is TRBV7-9 and J is TRBJ2-7, with 13 bases aligning to TRBD2. Germline V gene lookup returns CDR1 SEHNR and CDR2 FQNEAQ (reference sequence). V trimming: 5 bases; J trimming: 5 bases; junction bases outside the gene matches: 9. This CDR3 is built from 16 residues. Here the CDR3 reads CASSPRLAGGVHEQYF. The CDR3 coding sequence is TGTGCCAGCAGCCCCCGACTAGCGGGAGGCGTCCACGAGCAGTACTTC.

This clonotype was counted only a few times. The V gene is TRBV20-1, the J gene TRBJ2-7; TRBD2 matches at 9 bases. The CDR3 is made up of 15 amino acids. Germline values: CDR1 DFQATT, CDR2 SNEGSKA (reference sequence). The junction had 11 bases not matched to a gene; V was cut back by 2 bases and J by 6 bases. CDR3 sequence: CSARRTSGLVFEQYF. CDR3 bases: TGCAGTGCTAGAAGAACTAGCGGGCTGGTCTTCGAGCAGTACTTC.

In this sample, this clonotype turned up many times. The gene calls are TRBV28 and TRBJ2-7; D not certain. The V end lost 3 bases, the J end lost 0 bases, and 12 bases lay between the germline ends. The CDR3 covers 15 residues. From germline, CDR1 is MDHEN and CDR2 SYDVKM. The CDR3 bases are TGTGCCAGCAGTTTGACCGGAGTTCTCTCCTACGAGCAGTACTTC. It yields the protein CASSLTGVLSYEQYF.

At least ten counts were recorded for this clonotype. The chain combines TRBV12-3 or TRBV12-4 with TRBJ1-6; the D gene is possibly TRBD1 (6 bases). The CDR3 spans 14 residues. The V and J ends lost 6 bases and 10 bases respectively, with 16 bases between them. The CDR3 nucleotides are TGTGCCAGCAGAGGGGGGGGGTCGTCGTCACCCCTCCACTTT. Translation: CASRGGGSSSPLHF.

The genes are TRBV20-1 and TRBJ2-2, with TRBD2 matching over 11 bases. CDR1 and CDR2 from the germline V gene are DFQATT and SNEGSKA (reference sequence). The CDR3 contains 17 residues. J gave up 4 bases and V 5 bases, and 12 bases lay outside the gene matches. CDR3 loop: CSALRGTSGSPTGELFF. In DNA, the CDR3 is TGCAGTGCTTTAAGGGGGACTAGCGGTTCTCCCACCGGGGAGCTGTTTTTT.

This clonotype was observed a few times. The chain links TRBV9 to TRBJ1-1, with D possibly being TRBD1 (5 bases). Germline V lookup: CDR1 SGDLS, CDR2 YYNGEE. CDR3 size: 16 residues. The ends were cut back, 2 bases at V and 5 bases at J, with 19 bases in the middle. In DNA, the CDR3 is TGTGCCAGCAGCGTCCTTGAGGGCCCGGGGGGTACTGAAGCTTTCTTT. This codes for CASSVLEGPGGTEAFF.

This clonotype has at least ten counts. This chain joins TRBV2 and TRBJ2-1; 7 bases fit TRBD1. This CDR3 is 16 amino acids long. Germline V gene sequence: CDR1 SNHLY, CDR2 FYNNEI. The junction had 10 bases not matched to a gene; V was cut back by 6 bases and J by 2 bases. CDR3 sequence: CASRPTGQAPYNEQFF. CDR3 DNA: TGTGCCAGCAGGCCTACTGGACAGGCGCCCTACAATGAGCAGTTCTTC.

This clonotype was seen a few times. This chain links TRBV9 with TRBJ2-6; the match to TRBD1 covers 7 bases. Trimming at V came to 7 bases and at J to 1 base, leaving 5 bases not matched to a gene. The CDR3 length is 15 residues. Germline lookup yields CDR1 SGDLS and CDR2 YYNGEE. CDR3 protein: CASGTVGSGANVLTF. In DNA, the CDR3 is TGTGCCAGCGGGACAGTCGGTTCTGGGGCCAACGTCCTGACTTTC.

This clonotype was observed at least ten times. The CDR3 nucleotides are TGTGCCACCCGGGGCCGCGGGGCCTATAGGGACAATGAGCAGTTCTTC. Translating gives CATRGRGAYRDNEQFF. This chain connects TRBV27 to TRBJ2-1, with a tentative D call TRBD2 (6 bases). The CDR3 length is 16 residues. Trimming shortened V by 10 bases and J by 5 bases, and 24 bases separated the two germline ends. Germline lookup yields CDR1 MNHEY and CDR2 SMNVEV (reference sequence).

This clonotype was observed at least ten times. The rearrangement uses TRBV12-3 or TRBV12-4 and TRBJ2-7; D call uncertain. This CDR3 region has 13 residues. The germline V and J ends were trimmed by 7 bases and 5 bases, with 15 bases remaining between them. The CDR3: CASTNTADHEQYF. DNA of the CDR3: TGTGCCAGCACAAACACCGCGGATCACGAGCAGTACTTC.

The V gene is TRBV29-1, the J gene TRBJ1-1, with D unresolved. CDR3 length: 13 residues. The V gene lost 4 bases and the J gene lost 0 bases, with 9 bases spanning the gap. Germline V gene lookup returns CDR1 SQVTM and CDR2 ANQGSEA. CDR3 amino acids: CSVAQSMNTEAFF. As DNA, the CDR3 is TGCAGCGTTGCCCAGTCCATGAACACTGAAGCTTTCTTT.

Written as DNA, the CDR3 is TGCGCCAGCAGCTTATCAGGGTACGGTACACAAGAGACCCAGTACTTC. This gives the protein CASSLSGYGTQETQYF. The chain joins TRBV5-1 to TRBJ2-5, with D possibly being TRBD1 (5 bases). CDR3 size: 16 residues. CDR1 SGHRS and CDR2 YFSETQ come from the germline V gene. V was cut by 2 bases and J by 2 bases, with 16 bases left in between.

The CDR3 protein is CASSLEVSPRWEDTQYF. CDR3 bases: TGTGCCAGCAGCTTGGAGGTTAGCCCCCGGTGGGAAGATACGCAGTATTTT. The chain combines TRBV5-6 with TRBJ2-3; no clear D gene. The V end was cut by 0 bases, the J end by 5 bases, with 19 bases between. This CDR3 region has 17 residues. Germline V gene data show CDR1 as SGHDT and CDR2 as YYEEEE.

This clonotype was counted only a few times. This rearrangement joins TRBV19 to TRBJ2-1; 14 bases fit TRBD2. Germline V gene lookup returns CDR1 LNHDA and CDR2 SQIVND (reference sequence). This CDR3 spans 16 amino acids. The junction had 9 bases not matched to a gene; V was cut back by 5 bases and J by 9 bases. CDR3 sequence (DNA): TGTGCCAGTAGTGCGGGACTAGCGGGAGCGGGGGTTGAGCAGTTCTTC. Translated, it gives CASSAGLAGAGVEQFF. Complete variable domain (other parts from reference TRBV19 and TRBJ2-1): DGGITQSPKYLFRKEGQNVTLSCEQNLNHDAMYWYRQDPGQGLRLIYYSQIVNDFQKGDIAEGYSVSREKKESFPLTVTSAQKNPTAFYLCASSAGLAGAGVEQFFGPGTRLTVL.

The sample holds many counts of this clonotype. This chain joins TRBV6-1 and TRBJ2-5, with D possibly matching TRBD1 (5 bases). V was trimmed by 7 bases and J by 6 bases, leaving 9 bases between them. From germline, CDR1 is MNHNS and CDR2 SASEGT. The CDR3 extends over 11 amino acids. Written as DNA, the CDR3 is TGTGCCAGCATCAAGGGGAAGACCCAGTACTTC. Its translation: CASIKGKTQYF.

This clonotype has at least ten counts. CDR3 bases: TGTGCCAGCAGCCTCACTGGGGTGCGGGACGAGCAGTACTTC. Amino acids: CASSLTGVRDEQYF. The chain employs TRBV6-2 or TRBV6-3 and TRBJ2-7, with a weak D call TRBD2 (5 bases). Germline V gene sequence: CDR1 MNHEY, CDR2 SVGEGT. The CDR3 is 14 residues long. Trimming took 6 bases from V and 5 from J, leaving 17 bases between them.

A word on this clonotype: A read error may produce the germline difference seen at one junction end. The chain uses TRBV6-9 and TRBJ2-7, with 8 bases fitting TRBD1. The CDR3 has 18 residues. The V gene's germline CDR1 is MNHGY and CDR2 SVAAGI. This CDR3 is CASSPTRGSQGARYEQYF. In nucleotides, the CDR3 is TGCGCCAGCAGTCCGACTCGGGGGAGCCAGGGGGCCCGCTACGAGCAGTACTTC.

V usage is TRBV27 and J usage is TRBJ1-2, with D unresolved. The CDR3 loop spans 14 amino acids. V gave up 0 bases and J gave up 4 bases, with 9 bases separating them. Germline-derived CDR1 and CDR2 are MNHEY and SMNVEV (reference sequence). In DNA form, the CDR3 reads TGTGCCAGCAGTTTATCGGCCAGCTCCTATGGCTACACCTTC. This gives the protein CASSLSASSYGYTF.

This clonotype has a handful of counts. The chain joins TRBV5-8 to TRBJ1-6; D is uncertain. The CDR3 consists of 12 residues. V gave up 7 bases and J gave up 6 bases, with 8 bases separating them. In germline, CDR1 is SGHTS, CDR2 YDEGEE. The CDR3 reads CASGLSNSPLHF. In nucleotides, the CDR3 is TGTGCCAGCGGGCTGAGTAATTCACCCCTCCACTTT.

The genes are TRBV4-1 and TRBJ1-5, with D possibly matching TRBD1 (5 bases). V gave up 0 bases and J gave up 2 bases, with 14 bases separating them. Germline lookup yields CDR1 MGHRA and CDR2 YSYEKL. The CDR3 is 17 residues long. The CDR3 region is CASSQDTGGTGNQPQHF. The CDR3 DNA reads TGCGCCAGCAGCCAAGATACTGGGGGGACCGGCAATCAGCCCCAGCATTTT.

The CDR3 DNA follows: TGTGCCAGCAGTTCCCCGGACAGGGGGCACGAGACCCAGTACTTC. Its translation: CASSSPDRGHETQYF. The chain has TRBV6-1 and TRBJ2-5; TRBD1 matches at 11 bases. J lost 5 bases, V lost 5 bases, and 7 bases had no gene match. Germline V gene data show CDR1 as MNHNS and CDR2 as SASEGT. The CDR3 totals 15 residues.

The table lists this clonotype with a few counts. The chain carries TRBV28 and TRBJ2-2; 7 nucleotides line up with TRBD2. With V trimmed by 7 bases and J by 1 base, 12 bases remained unmatched. CDR1 is MDHEN, CDR2 SYDVKM, per germline. The CDR3 sequence is 17 residues long. The CDR3 is CASTIPWGGENTGELFF. CDR3 DNA sequence: TGTGCCAGCACCATCCCCTGGGGGGGGGAGAACACCGGGGAGCTGTTTTTT.

This clonotype was counted ten times or more. This chain connects TRBV7-9 to TRBJ2-7, with TRBD1 as a possible D gene (6 bases). Germline CDR1 reads SEHNR; CDR2 reads FQNEAQ (reference sequence). Between the trimmed V and J ends, which lost 9 bases and 2 bases, there was a span of 14 bases. CDR3 length: 13 amino acids. CDR3 sequence: CASRTAFAYEQYF. CDR3 sequence (DNA): TGTGCCAGTAGGACAGCCTTCGCCTACGAGCAGTACTTC.

This clonotype was seen a handful of times. This chain connects TRBV13 to TRBJ2-6, with D tentatively TRBD2 (5 bases). V lost 4 bases to trimming and J lost 4 bases, with 8 bases between them. Looked up from germline, CDR1 is PRHDT and CDR2 is FYEKMQ (reference sequence). The CDR3 length is 14 residues. DNA for the CDR3: TGTGCCAGCAGCTCCGGACTGGGGGCCAACGTCCTGACTTTC. Its protein product is CASSSGLGANVLTF.

This clonotype was found many times. V and J are TRBV19 and TRBJ2-7, with 8 bases aligning to TRBD2. V was pared by 5 bases and J by 4 bases, with 10 bases of the junction left unmatched. The CDR3 sequence is 15 residues long. Germline lookup yields CDR1 LNHDA and CDR2 SQIVND (reference sequence). This chain's CDR3 is CASSQEAGESYEQYF. The CDR3, as DNA: TGTGCCAGTAGTCAAGAAGCGGGAGAGTCTTACGAGCAGTACTTC.

This clonotype was detected many times. V gene TRBV6-1 combines with J gene TRBJ2-1; D could derive from TRBD1 or TRBD2 (6 bases each). V was trimmed by 6 bases and J by 9 bases, leaving 24 bases between them. CDR1 is MNHNS, CDR2 SASEGT, per germline. The length of the CDR3 is 16 residues. The DNA of the CDR3 is TGTGCCAGCAGCATACACGGGGGCCGCTCTACGCGTGAGCAGTTCTTC. It specifies CASSIHGGRSTREQFF.

Concerning this clonotype itself: A read error may explain this, as a much larger clone is one base away. The chain links TRBV9 to TRBJ1-5, with D possibly matching TRBD1 (6 bases). Germline CDR1 SGDLS, CDR2 YYNGEE. This CDR3 contains 14 residues. CDR3 in amino acids: CASSEQGSGQSQHF. Here the CDR3 DNA reads TGTGCCAGCAGCGAACAGGGATCGGGTCAGTCCCAGCATTTT.

In nucleotides, the CDR3 is TGCAGTGCTAGAGATCCTGGAGGGAAGGGCTCCTACGAGCAGTACTTC. This gives the protein CSARDPGGKGSYEQYF. The chain links TRBV20-1 to TRBJ2-7; maybe TRBD2 (6 bases). V shed 0 bases and J shed 0 bases, with 15 bases lying between them. The CDR3 consists of 16 residues. Looked up from germline, CDR1 is DFQATT and CDR2 is SNEGSKA (reference sequence).